Below, 28 T cell receptor beta chains from the same sample are listed, as sequenced in a study of cytomegalovirus exposure and HLA in healthy donors. Researchers ran the PCR with 60 Vbeta and 13 Jbeta primers. The repertoire was sequenced with immunoSEQ multiplex PCR; TCRdb's copy has only in-frame clones and lacks some. This sample carries 35,000 to 40,000 clones, around 50% of them seen once, and the ten largest clones take about 6.1%. The sequenced sample was PBMCs. These receptors all stem from a woman aged 40 to 50 in good health and CMV-seropositive.

V gene TRBV29-1 combines with J gene TRBJ2-1, with 11 bases fitting TRBD2. The CDR3 is 13 amino acids. J was trimmed by 3 bases and V by 6 bases; bases with no gene match: 1. Germline CDR1 reads SQVTM; CDR2 reads ANQGSEA. CDR3 residues: CSVLAGGYNEQFF. Here the CDR3 DNA reads TGCAGCGTCCTAGCGGGGGGCTACAATGAGCAGTTCTTC.

This sequence joins TRBV6-5 and TRBJ1-4; the match to TRBD1 covers 7 bases. Germline V gene lookup returns CDR1 MNHEY and CDR2 SVGAGI. CDR3 length equals 14 residues. Trimming removed 7 bases from V and 7 bases from J; junction bases left unmatched: 9. CDR3 in amino acids: CASTSGTEGEKLFF. The CDR3 DNA sequence: TGTGCCAGCACCTCCGGGACAGAGGGTGAAAAACTGTTTTTT.

With regard to this clone: This same CDR3 is encoded by further DNA sequences in the sample. This chain joins TRBV11-2 and TRBJ2-4; a possible D gene is TRBD1 (5 bases). Germline V lookup: CDR1 SGHAT, CDR2 FQNNGV. CDR3 length: 15 residues. V was cut by 3 bases and J by 3 bases, with 12 bases left in between. This chain's CDR3 is CASSFGQGGKNIQYF. DNA of the CDR3: TGTGCCAGCAGCTTCGGGCAGGGCGGCAAAAACATTCAGTACTTC.

This clone has only one observation. The V gene is TRBV19, the J gene TRBJ1-1; TRBD1 matches 7 bases. With V trimmed by 4 bases and J by 3 bases, 2 bases remained unmatched. Germline loops: CDR1 LNHDA, CDR2 SQIVND (reference sequence). This CDR3 is 13 amino acids long. The chain's CDR3 is CASSKTGYTEAFF. CDR3 coding DNA: TGTGCCAGTAGTAAGACAGGGTACACTGAAGCTTTCTTT.

The rearrangement links TRBV6-5 to TRBJ1-5; 8 bases are shared with TRBD1. The CDR3 covers 14 residues. V was clipped by 4 bases and J by 2 bases; unmatched bases: 1. Germline assignment: CDR1 MNHEY and CDR2 SVGAGI. CDR3 sequence (DNA): TGTGCCAGCAGTTTGACAGGGGGCAATCAGCCCCAGCATTTT. As protein: CASSLTGGNQPQHF.

The chain recombines TRBV27 with TRBJ2-7, with TRBD2 as a possible D gene (6 bases). The ends were cut back, 0 bases at V and 5 bases at J, with 8 bases in the middle. This CDR3 is 13 amino acids long. CDR1 and CDR2 from the germline V gene are MNHEY and SMNVEV (reference sequence). The CDR3 sequence: CASSLSGRNEQYF. For the CDR3, the DNA is TGTGCCAGCAGTTTATCAGGGAGGAACGAGCAGTACTTC.

In its sample, this clone was seen a few times. This rearrangement joins TRBV5-1 to TRBJ2-1; possible D gene TRBD1, 6 bases. The CDR3 consists of 15 residues. Between the trimmed V and J ends, which lost 4 bases and 3 bases, there was a span of 14 bases. Germline loops: CDR1 SGHRS, CDR2 YFSETQ. Here the CDR3 reads CASSAGQGRYNEQFF. CDR3 bases: TGCGCCAGCAGCGCTGGTCAGGGGCGCTACAATGAGCAGTTCTTC. Filled out from reference TRBV5-1 and TRBJ2-1, the complete variable domain reads KAGVTQTPRYLIKTRGQQVTLSCSPISGHRSVSWYQQTPGQGLQFLFEYFSETQRNKGNFPGRFSGRQFSNSRSEMNVSTLELGDSALYLCASSAGQGRYNEQFFGPGTRLTVL.

V usage is TRBV7-2 and J usage is TRBJ2-7; 10 nucleotides agree with TRBD1. Germline loops: CDR1 SGHTA, CDR2 FQGNSA. Germline trimming cut 5 bases from V and 1 base from J; bases unmatched to any gene: 8. The length of the CDR3 is 16 residues. As DNA, the CDR3 is TGTGCCAGCAGCCACTTAACGGACAGGGGGTCCTACGAGCAGTACTTC. It codes for CASSHLTDRGSYEQYF. Full variable domain (outside the CDR3, taken from reference TRBV7-2 and TRBJ2-7): GAGVSQSPSNKVTEKGKDVELRCDPISGHTALYWYRQSLGQGLEFLIYFQGNSAPDKSGLPSDRFSAERTGGSVSTLTIQRTQQEDSAVYLCASSHLTDRGSYEQYFGPGTRLTVT.

V usage is TRBV5-6 and J usage is TRBJ2-7; possibly TRBD2 for D (6 bases). Trimming cost V 3 bases and J 3 bases, with 16 bases left between them. CDR1 SGHDT and CDR2 YYEEEE come from the germline V gene. This CDR3 comprises 15 residues. Written as DNA, the CDR3 is TGTGCCAGCAGCTCCAATAAGGCGGGACGCTACGAGCAGTACTTC. Its protein product is CASSSNKAGRYEQYF.

This chain joins TRBV27 and TRBJ2-1, with D maybe TRBD2 (6 bases). The length of the CDR3 is 13 residues. The V gene's germline CDR1 is MNHEY and CDR2 SMNVEV (reference sequence). Trimming shortened V by 2 bases and J by 8 bases, and 10 bases separated the two germline ends. The CDR3 sequence is CASSLAGHHEQFF. CDR3 nucleotides: TGTGCCAGCAGTTTAGCGGGGCATCATGAGCAGTTCTTC.

The chain couples TRBV27 to TRBJ2-7; D unclear. Per germline, CDR1 MNHEY and CDR2 SMNVEV (reference sequence). This CDR3 comprises 12 residues. The germline V and J ends were trimmed by 8 bases and 7 bases, with 15 bases remaining between them. In DNA, the CDR3 is TGTGCCAGCGGTCAGACACCTTTAGAGCAGTACTTC. The encoded protein is CASGQTPLEQYF.

CDR3: CASSFVSSYEQYF. Here the CDR3 DNA reads TGTGCCAGCAGCTTCGTCAGCTCCTACGAGCAGTACTTC. V and J are TRBV7-2 and TRBJ2-7; D remains unclear. The V gene lost 3 bases and the J gene lost 0 bases, with 6 bases spanning the gap. The germline gives CDR1 SGHTA, CDR2 FQGNSA. The CDR3 is 13 residues long.

V usage is TRBV29-1 and J usage is TRBJ1-2, with unresolved D. The CDR3 is 13 residues long. The V end lost 2 bases, the J end lost 4 bases, and 11 bases lay between the germline ends. Germline V CDR1 and CDR2: SQVTM, ANQGSEA. CDR3 loop: CSVEKTASYGYTF. CDR3 nucleotide sequence: TGCAGCGTTGAAAAAACAGCCAGCTATGGCTACACCTTC.

A few counts support this clone. The rearrangement joins TRBV5-6 to TRBJ1-2, with D unclear. The CDR3 sequence is 13 residues long. V was cut by 0 bases and J by 3 bases, with 6 bases left in between. CDR1 is SGHDT, CDR2 YYEEEE, per germline. In DNA form, the CDR3 reads TGTGCCAGCAGCTTGGATCGCGACTATGGCTACACCTTC. Its protein product is CASSLDRDYGYTF. Together with reference TRBV5-6 and TRBJ1-2, the CDR3 gives the full variable domain: DAGVTQSPTHLIKTRGQQVTLRCSPKSGHDTVSWYQQALGQGPQFIFQYYEEEERQRGNFPDRFSGHQFPNYSSELNVNALLLGDSALYLCASSLDRDYGYTFGSGTRLTVV.

This clone is termed medium-sized (0.01 to 0.1%). The chain links TRBV6-4 to TRBJ2-7; D is perhaps TRBD1 (5 bases). The V gene's germline CDR1 is MRHNA and CDR2 SNTAGT. This CDR3 has 14 amino acids. The V gene lost 3 bases and the J gene lost 7 bases, with 16 bases spanning the gap. Here the CDR3 reads CASSEATDSEEQYF. The CDR3 nucleotides are TGTGCCAGCAGTGAAGCGACAGATAGTGAGGAGCAGTACTTC.

The chain is built from TRBV6-6 and TRBJ2-7; D unclear. V shed 2 bases and J shed 0 bases, with 14 bases lying between them. Per germline, CDR1 MNHNY and CDR2 SVGAGI (reference sequence). This CDR3 is 16 amino acids long. CDR3 nucleotide sequence: TGTGCCAGCAGTTACGATGTCTCTCCCAGCTCCTACGAGCAGTACTTC. This sequence encodes CASSYDVSPSSYEQYF.

This clone was detected a few times. The genes are TRBV5-1 and TRBJ2-3; TRBD2 is a possible D gene (5 bases). Germline V CDR1 and CDR2: SGHRS, YFSETQ. This CDR3 spans 14 amino acids. V was cut by 0 bases and J by 6 bases, with 11 bases left in between. The CDR3 DNA follows: TGCGCCAGCAGCTTGGGCTCGGGGTATGATACGCAGTATTTT. Translation gives CASSLGSGYDTQYF.

A few counts support this clone. The rearrangement uses TRBV5-1 and TRBJ2-5, with D possibly matching TRBD2 (6 bases). Germline V gives CDR1 SGHRS, CDR2 YFSETQ. CDR3 length: 14 residues. V was cut by 1 base and J by 2 bases, with 9 bases left in between. CDR3 bases: TGCGCCAGCAGCTTGTACGGAGGGCAAGAGACCCAGTACTTC. Translated: CASSLYGGQETQYF.

This chain links TRBV6-4 with TRBJ2-1; 9 bases fit TRBD1. V dropped 0 bases and J dropped 4; count of bases not matched to a gene: 4. Germline V CDR1 and CDR2: MRHNA, SNTAGT. The CDR3 is made up of 16 amino acids. The CDR3: CASSDSGQGTYNEQFF. CDR3 nucleotides: TGTGCCAGCAGTGACTCTGGACAGGGGACATACAATGAGCAGTTCTTC.

CDR3 bases: TGTGCCAGTAGATCGGGGGGCAGGCCCTACGAGCAGTACTTC. Translation: CASRSGGRPYEQYF. This rearrangement joins TRBV19 to TRBJ2-7; tentatively, D is TRBD2 (7 bases). CDR3 length: 14 residues. The germline gives CDR1 LNHDA, CDR2 SQIVND (reference sequence). Deletions cut 6 bases from V and 2 bases from J, with 14 bases between.

The chain employs TRBV6-5 and TRBJ1-2, with D unclear. CDR1 is MNHEY and CDR2 is SVGAGI in the germline V gene. CDR3 length equals 11 residues. V dropped 5 bases and J dropped 1 base, with 2 bases sitting between them. CDR3 sequence (DNA): TGTGCCAGCAGTCTTAACTATGGCTACACCTTC. This codes for CASSLNYGYTF.

As concerns this clone: A junction boundary mismatches the germline segment, possibly from a read error. The chain recombines TRBV7-8 with TRBJ1-6; weak D call: TRBD1 (5 bases). In germline, CDR1 is SGHVS, CDR2 FQNEAQ. CDR3 length equals 18 residues. CDR3 loop: CASSLVGAGRRSNSPLHF. DNA for the CDR3: TGTGCCAGCAGTTTAGTAGGTGCAGGGAGGAGGAGTAATTCACCCCTCCACTTT. The variable domain in full, with the rest retrieved from reference TRBV7-8 and TRBJ1-6, is GAGVSQSPRYKVAKRGQDVALRCDPISGHVSLFWYQQALGQGPEFLTYFQNEAQLDKSGLPSDRFFAERPEGSVSTLKIQRTQQEDSAVYLCASSLVGAGRRSNSPLHFGNGTRLTVT.

The rearrangement links TRBV7-9 to TRBJ1-6; 8 nucleotides align to TRBD1. CDR3 length: 15 residues. The V and J ends lost 5 bases and 6 bases, in that order; junction bases with no gene match: 6. CDR1 is SEHNR and CDR2 is FQNEAQ in the germline V gene (reference sequence). CDR3 DNA sequence: TGTGCCAGCAGCCTGGGGGACAGGTTTAATTCACCCCTCCACTTT. It translates to CASSLGDRFNSPLHF.

The V gene is TRBV11-2, the J gene TRBJ2-5; 8 nucleotides line up with TRBD2. From germline, CDR1 is SGHAT and CDR2 FQNNGV. The CDR3 runs 13 residues. V shed 4 bases, J shed 4 bases, and the junction held 2 bases outside the gene matches. This CDR3 reads CASSWGLGETQYF. For the CDR3, the DNA is TGTGCCAGCAGCTGGGGACTAGGAGAGACCCAGTACTTC.

This rearrangement joins TRBV2 to TRBJ2-1, with 14 bases matching TRBD2. The V segment lost 6 bases and the J segment 2 bases; nucleotides outside the gene matches: 3. This CDR3 comprises 16 residues. Germline lookup yields CDR1 SNHLY and CDR2 FYNNEI. This chain's CDR3 is CASRGLAGDTYNEQFF. The CDR3 DNA sequence: TGTGCCAGCAGGGGACTAGCGGGGGATACCTACAATGAGCAGTTCTTC.

The chain couples TRBV27 to TRBJ2-3; possible D gene TRBD2, 6 bases. Trimming left V 6 bases short and J 0 bases short, with 10 bases between. Germline CDR1 and CDR2: MNHEY and SMNVEV (reference sequence). The length of the CDR3 is 14 residues. The CDR3 sequence: CASSLSGSTDTQYF. In DNA, the CDR3 is TGTGCCAGCAGCTTAAGCGGGAGCACAGATACGCAGTATTTT.

This clone was seen more than once but under ten times. The V and J genes are TRBV6-6 and TRBJ1-5; D is undetermined. Deletions cut 7 bases from V and 1 base from J, with 8 bases between. The CDR3 spans 13 residues. Germline CDR1 and CDR2: MNHNY and SVGAGI (reference sequence). For the CDR3, the DNA is TGTGCCAGCATCTGGGAGAGCAATCAGCCCCAGCATTTT. This translates into CASIWESNQPQHF.

The CDR3 loop reads CASSFATGIDTQYF. In nucleotides, the CDR3 is TGTGCCAGCAGCTTTGCTACGGGGATTGATACGCAGTATTTT. The chain links TRBV11-2 to TRBJ2-3; TRBD2 is a possible D gene (5 bases). The CDR3 runs to 14 residues. Germline lookup yields CDR1 SGHAT and CDR2 FQNNGV. V dropped 3 bases and J dropped 6 bases, with 13 bases sitting between them.